The 2 T cell receptor beta chains presented below share a single source sample, sequenced in a study of blood T cell repertoires in COVID-19. Profiling relied on immunoSEQ multiplex PCR, and the TCRdb table lists in-frame clones only, not all of them. The sample records fewer than 300,000 clones, 90% being singletons. Sequences were obtained from PBMCs or T cells enriched from blood (not recorded which). These receptors were obtained from a woman under 40 who had recovered from COVID-19.

This chain links TRBV5-4 with TRBJ2-3; no clear D. The CDR3 length is 15 residues. Per germline, CDR1 SGHNT and CDR2 YYREEE (reference sequence). V lost 1 base and J lost 4, with 13 bases in between. CDR3: CASSLRSPGADTQYF. The CDR3, as DNA: TGTGCCAGCAGCTTGAGAAGTCCCGGAGCAGATACGCAGTATTTT.

V usage is TRBV19 and J usage is TRBJ2-7; 9 bases fit TRBD1. J was trimmed by 5 bases and V by 10 bases; bases with no gene match: 9. The CDR3 length is 13 residues. Germline CDR1 is LNHDA and CDR2 is SQIVND (reference sequence). CDR3: CANVGQGIHEQYF. The CDR3 nucleotides are TGTGCCAATGTAGGACAGGGGATCCACGAGCAGTACTTC.